Given below is one T cell receptor (beta chain) in context. This sample was included in a study of identical twins. V shed 8 bases and J 5 bases; nucleotides not matched to a gene: 3. The CDR3 has 12 residues. Germline-derived CDR1 and CDR2 are MNHEY and SMNVEV (reference sequence). TCRdb recomputed calls from the 5' RACE reads with MiXCR, one row per CDR3 protein. Found here are 500,000 to 550,000 distinct CDR3 sequences, roughly a fifth of them singletons; the top ten hold roughly 0.91%. These data were likewise used in another study, on T cells expressing NK-cell markers.

Sequenced: CD4+ T cells sorted from blood. The rearrangement links TRBV27 to TRBJ1-5, with 7 bases matching TRBD1. The TCR was taken from a woman aged 18-29 years in good health. Written as DNA, the CDR3 is TGTGCCAGCCGCGACAGGGATCAGCCCCAGCATTTT. Amino acids: CASRDRDQPQHF.